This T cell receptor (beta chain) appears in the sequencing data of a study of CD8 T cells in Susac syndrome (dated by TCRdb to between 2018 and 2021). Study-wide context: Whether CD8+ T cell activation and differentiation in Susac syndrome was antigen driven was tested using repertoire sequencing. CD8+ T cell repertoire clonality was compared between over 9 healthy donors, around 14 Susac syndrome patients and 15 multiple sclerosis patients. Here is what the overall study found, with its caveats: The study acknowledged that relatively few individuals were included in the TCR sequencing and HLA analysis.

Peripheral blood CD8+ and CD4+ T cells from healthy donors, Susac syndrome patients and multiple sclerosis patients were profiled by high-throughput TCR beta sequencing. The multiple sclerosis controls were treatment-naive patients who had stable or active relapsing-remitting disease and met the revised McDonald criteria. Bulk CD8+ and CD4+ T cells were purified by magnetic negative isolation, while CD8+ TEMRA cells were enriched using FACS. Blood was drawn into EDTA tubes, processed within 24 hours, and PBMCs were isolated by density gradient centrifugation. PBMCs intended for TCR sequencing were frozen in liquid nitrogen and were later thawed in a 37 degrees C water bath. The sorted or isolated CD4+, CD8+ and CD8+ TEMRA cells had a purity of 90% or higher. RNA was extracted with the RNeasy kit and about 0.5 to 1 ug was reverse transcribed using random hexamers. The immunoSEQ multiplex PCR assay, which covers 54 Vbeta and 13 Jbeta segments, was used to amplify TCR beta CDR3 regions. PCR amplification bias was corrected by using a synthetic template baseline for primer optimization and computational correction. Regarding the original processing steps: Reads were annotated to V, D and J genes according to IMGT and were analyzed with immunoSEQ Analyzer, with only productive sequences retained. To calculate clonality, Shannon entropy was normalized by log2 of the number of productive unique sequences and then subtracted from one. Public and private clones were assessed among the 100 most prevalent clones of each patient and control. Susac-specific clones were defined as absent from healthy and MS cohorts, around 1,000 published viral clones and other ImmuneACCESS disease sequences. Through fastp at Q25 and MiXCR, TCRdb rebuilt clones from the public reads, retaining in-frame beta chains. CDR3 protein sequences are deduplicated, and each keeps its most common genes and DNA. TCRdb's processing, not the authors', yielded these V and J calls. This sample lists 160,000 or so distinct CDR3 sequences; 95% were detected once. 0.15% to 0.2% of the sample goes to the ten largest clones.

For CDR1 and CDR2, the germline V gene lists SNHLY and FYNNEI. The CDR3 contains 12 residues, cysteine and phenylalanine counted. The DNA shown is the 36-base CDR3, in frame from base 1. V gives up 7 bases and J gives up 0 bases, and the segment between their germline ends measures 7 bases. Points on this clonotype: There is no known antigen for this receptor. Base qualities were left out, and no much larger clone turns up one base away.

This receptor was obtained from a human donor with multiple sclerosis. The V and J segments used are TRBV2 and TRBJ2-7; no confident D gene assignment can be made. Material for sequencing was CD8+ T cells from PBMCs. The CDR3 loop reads CASNSVSYEQYF. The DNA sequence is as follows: TGTGCCAGCAACTCAGTCTCCTACGAGCAGTACTTC.